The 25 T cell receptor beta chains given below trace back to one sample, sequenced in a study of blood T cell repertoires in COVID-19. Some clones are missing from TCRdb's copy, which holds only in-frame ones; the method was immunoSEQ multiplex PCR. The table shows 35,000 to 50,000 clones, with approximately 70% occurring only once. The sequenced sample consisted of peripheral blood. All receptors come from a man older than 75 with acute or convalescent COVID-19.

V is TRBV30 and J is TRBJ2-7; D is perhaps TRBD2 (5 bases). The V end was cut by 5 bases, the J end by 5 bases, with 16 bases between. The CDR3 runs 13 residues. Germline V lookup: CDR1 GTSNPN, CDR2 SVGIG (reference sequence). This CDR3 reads CAWAGDPEDEQYF. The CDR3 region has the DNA TGTGCCTGGGCGGGCGACCCGGAGGACGAGCAGTACTTC.

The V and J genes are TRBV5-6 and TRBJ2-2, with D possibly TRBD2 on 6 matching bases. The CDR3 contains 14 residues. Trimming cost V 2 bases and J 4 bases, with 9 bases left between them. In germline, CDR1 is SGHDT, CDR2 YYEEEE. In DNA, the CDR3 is TGTGCCAGCAGCTTCGGGGGATTCACCGGGGAGCTGTTTTTT. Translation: CASSFGGFTGELFF.

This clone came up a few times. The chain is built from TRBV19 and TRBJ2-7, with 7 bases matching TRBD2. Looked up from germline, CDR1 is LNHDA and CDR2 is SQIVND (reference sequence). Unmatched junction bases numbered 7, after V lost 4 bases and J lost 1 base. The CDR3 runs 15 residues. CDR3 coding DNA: TGTGCCAGTAGTAGGGGAGGGACTGGATCCTACGAGCAGTACTTC. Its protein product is CASSRGGTGSYEQYF. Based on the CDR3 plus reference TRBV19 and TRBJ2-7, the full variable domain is DGGITQSPKYLFRKEGQNVTLSCEQNLNHDAMYWYRQDPGQGLRLIYYSQIVNDFQKGDIAEGYSVSREKKESFPLTVTSAQKNPTAFYLCASSRGGTGSYEQYFGPGTRLTVT.

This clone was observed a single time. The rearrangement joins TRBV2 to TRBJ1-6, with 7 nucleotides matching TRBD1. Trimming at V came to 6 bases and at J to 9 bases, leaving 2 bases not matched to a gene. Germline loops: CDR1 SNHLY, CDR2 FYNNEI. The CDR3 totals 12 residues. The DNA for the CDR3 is TGTGCCAGCAGGAGGACAGGTTCACCCCTCCACTTT. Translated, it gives CASRRTGSPLHF.

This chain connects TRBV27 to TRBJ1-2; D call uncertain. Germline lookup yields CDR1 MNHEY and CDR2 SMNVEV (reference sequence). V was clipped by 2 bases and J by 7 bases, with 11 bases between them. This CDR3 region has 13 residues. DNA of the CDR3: TGTGCCAGCAGTTTAAGTGACTCCATTGGCTACACCTTC. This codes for CASSLSDSIGYTF.

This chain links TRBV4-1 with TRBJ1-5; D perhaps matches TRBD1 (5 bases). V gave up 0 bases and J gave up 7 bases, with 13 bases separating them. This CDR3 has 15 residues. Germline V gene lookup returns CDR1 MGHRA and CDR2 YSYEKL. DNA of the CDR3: TGCGCCAGCAGCCAAGATAGTTGGCAGGGCCAGCCCCAGCATTTT. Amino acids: CASSQDSWQGQPQHF.

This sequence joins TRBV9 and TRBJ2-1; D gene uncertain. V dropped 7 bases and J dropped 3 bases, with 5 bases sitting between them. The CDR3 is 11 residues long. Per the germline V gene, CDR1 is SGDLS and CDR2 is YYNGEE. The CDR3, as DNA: TGTGCCAGCGGAGACTACAATGAGCAGTTCTTC. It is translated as CASGDYNEQFF. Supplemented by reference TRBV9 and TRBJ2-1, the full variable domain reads DSGVTQTPKHLITATGQRVTLRCSPRSGDLSVYWYQQSLDQGLQFLIQYYNGEERAKGNILERFSAQQFPDLHSELNLSSLELGDSALYFCASGDYNEQFFGPGTRLTVL.

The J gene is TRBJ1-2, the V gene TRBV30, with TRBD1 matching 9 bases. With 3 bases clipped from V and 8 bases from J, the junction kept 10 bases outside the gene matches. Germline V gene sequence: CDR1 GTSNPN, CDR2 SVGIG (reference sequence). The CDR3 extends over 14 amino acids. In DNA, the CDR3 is TGTGCCTGGAGGGGAAAACAGGGGGCGTGGGGCTACACCTTC. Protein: CAWRGKQGAWGYTF.

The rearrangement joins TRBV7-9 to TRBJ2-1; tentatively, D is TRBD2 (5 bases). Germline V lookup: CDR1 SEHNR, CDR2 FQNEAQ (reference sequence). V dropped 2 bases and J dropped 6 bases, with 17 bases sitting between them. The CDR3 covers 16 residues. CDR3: CASSLRSGERPNEQFF. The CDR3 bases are TGTGCCAGCAGCTTACGGAGCGGTGAGCGACCCAATGAGCAGTTCTTC.

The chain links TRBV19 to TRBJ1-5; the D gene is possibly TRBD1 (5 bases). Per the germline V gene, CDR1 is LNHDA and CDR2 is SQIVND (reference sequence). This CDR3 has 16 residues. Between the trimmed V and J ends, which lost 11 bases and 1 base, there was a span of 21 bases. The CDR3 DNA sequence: TGTGCCTCCAGGGTCCCCATCTTGGGAAGCAATCAGCCCCAGCATTTT. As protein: CASRVPILGSNQPQHF. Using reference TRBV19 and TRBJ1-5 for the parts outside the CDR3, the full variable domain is DGGITQSPKYLFRKEGQNVTLSCEQNLNHDAMYWYRQDPGQGLRLIYYSQIVNDFQKGDIAEGYSVSREKKESFPLTVTSAQKNPTAFYLCASRVPILGSNQPQHFGDGTRLSIL.

The CDR3 bases are TGTGCCAGTACCGTGACAGGGTTCGGGCCCCAGCATTTT. Amino acid sequence: CASTVTGFGPQHF. This chain connects TRBV19 to TRBJ1-5, with TRBD1 matching 7 bases. In germline, CDR1 is LNHDA, CDR2 SQIVND (reference sequence). After removal of 7 bases from V and 9 bases from J, the junction contained 9 bases not matched to a gene. The CDR3 is made up of 13 amino acids.

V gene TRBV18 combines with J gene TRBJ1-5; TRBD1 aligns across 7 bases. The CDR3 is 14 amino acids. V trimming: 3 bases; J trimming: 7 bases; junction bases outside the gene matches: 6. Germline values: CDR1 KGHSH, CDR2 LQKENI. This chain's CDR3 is CASSPFDRAQPQHF. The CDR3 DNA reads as TGTGCCAGCTCACCGTTCGACAGGGCCCAGCCCCAGCATTTT.

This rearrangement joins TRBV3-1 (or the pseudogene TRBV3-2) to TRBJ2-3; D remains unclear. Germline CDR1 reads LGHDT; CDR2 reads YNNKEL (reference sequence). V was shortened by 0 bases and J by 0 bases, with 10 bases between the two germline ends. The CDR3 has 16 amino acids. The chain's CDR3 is CASSQDAEASTDTQYF. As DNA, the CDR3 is TGTGCCAGCAGCCAAGACGCGGAAGCTAGCACAGATACGCAGTATTTT.

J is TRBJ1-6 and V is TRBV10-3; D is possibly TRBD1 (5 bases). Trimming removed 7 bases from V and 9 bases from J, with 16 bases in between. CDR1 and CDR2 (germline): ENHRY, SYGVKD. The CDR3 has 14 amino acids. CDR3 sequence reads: CAITQETVGSPLHF. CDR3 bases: TGTGCCATCACGCAAGAGACAGTGGGTTCACCCCTCCACTTT.

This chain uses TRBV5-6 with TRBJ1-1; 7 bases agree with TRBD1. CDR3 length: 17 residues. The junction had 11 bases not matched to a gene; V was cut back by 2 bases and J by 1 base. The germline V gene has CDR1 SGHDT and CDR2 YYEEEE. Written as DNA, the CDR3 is TGTGCCAGCAGCTTTGGTTTTATTACAGGGGCGAACACTGAAGCTTTCTTT. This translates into CASSFGFITGANTEAFF. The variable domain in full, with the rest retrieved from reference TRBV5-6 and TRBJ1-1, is DAGVTQSPTHLIKTRGQQVTLRCSPKSGHDTVSWYQQALGQGPQFIFQYYEEEERQRGNFPDRFSGHQFPNYSSELNVNALLLGDSALYLCASSFGFITGANTEAFFGQGTRLTVV.

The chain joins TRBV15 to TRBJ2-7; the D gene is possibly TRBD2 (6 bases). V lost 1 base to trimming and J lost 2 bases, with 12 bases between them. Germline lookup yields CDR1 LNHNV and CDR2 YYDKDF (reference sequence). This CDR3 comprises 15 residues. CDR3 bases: TGTGCCACCAGCAGAGGTAGGGGAGGCACCTACGAGCAGTACTTC. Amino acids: CATSRGRGGTYEQYF.

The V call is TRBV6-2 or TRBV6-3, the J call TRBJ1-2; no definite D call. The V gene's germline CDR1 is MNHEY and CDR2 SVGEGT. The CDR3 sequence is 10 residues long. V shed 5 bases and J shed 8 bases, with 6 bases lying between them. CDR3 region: CASSNAGYTF. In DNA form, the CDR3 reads TGTGCCAGCAGTAACGCGGGCTACACCTTC.

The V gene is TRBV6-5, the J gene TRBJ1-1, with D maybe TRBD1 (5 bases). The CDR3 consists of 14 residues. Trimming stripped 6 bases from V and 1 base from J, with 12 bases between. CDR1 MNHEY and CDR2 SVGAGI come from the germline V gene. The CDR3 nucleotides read TGTGCCAGCAGCCTGGTGGGGCGGAACACTGAAGCTTTCTTT. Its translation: CASSLVGRNTEAFF.

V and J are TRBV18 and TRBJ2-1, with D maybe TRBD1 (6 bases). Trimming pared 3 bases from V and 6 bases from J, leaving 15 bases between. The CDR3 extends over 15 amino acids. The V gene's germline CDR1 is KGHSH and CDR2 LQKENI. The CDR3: CASSPQGHNLNEQFF. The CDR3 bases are TGTGCCAGCTCACCCCAGGGACACAATCTCAATGAGCAGTTCTTC.

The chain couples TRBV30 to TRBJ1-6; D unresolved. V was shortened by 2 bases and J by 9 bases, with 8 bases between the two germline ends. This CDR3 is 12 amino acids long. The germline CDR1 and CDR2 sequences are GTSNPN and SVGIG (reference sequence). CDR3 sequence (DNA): TGTGCCTGGAGTTCCCAACTTTCACCCCTCCACTTT. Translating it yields CAWSSQLSPLHF.

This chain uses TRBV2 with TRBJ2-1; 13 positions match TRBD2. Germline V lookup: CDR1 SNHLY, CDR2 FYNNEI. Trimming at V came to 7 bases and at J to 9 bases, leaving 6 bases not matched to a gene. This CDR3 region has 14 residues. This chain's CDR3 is CASIGLAGVLEQFF. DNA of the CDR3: TGTGCCAGCATAGGACTAGCGGGAGTCCTTGAGCAGTTCTTC. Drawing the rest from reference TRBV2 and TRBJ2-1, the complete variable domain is EPEVTQTPSHQVTQMGQEVILRCVPISNHLYFYWYRQILGQKVEFLVSFYNNEISEKSEIFDDQFSVERPDGSNFTLKIRSTKLEDSAMYFCASIGLAGVLEQFFGPGTRLTVL.

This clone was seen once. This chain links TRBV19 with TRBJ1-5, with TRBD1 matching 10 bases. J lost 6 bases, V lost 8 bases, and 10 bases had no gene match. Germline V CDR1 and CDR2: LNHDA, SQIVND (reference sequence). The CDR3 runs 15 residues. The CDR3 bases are TGTGCCAGTTGTACACCGGGACAGGGGACTCAGCCCCAGCATTTT. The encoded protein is CASCTPGQGTQPQHF.

The CDR3 is CASSELDREGAGELFF. CDR3 coding DNA: TGTGCCAGCAGTGAACTGGACAGGGAGGGGGCCGGGGAGCTGTTTTTT. The chain uses TRBV25-1 and TRBJ2-2; weak D call: TRBD1 (8 bases). This CDR3 region has 16 residues. V was shortened by 2 bases and J by 6 bases, with 16 bases between the two germline ends. Germline values: CDR1 MGHDK, CDR2 SYGVNS.

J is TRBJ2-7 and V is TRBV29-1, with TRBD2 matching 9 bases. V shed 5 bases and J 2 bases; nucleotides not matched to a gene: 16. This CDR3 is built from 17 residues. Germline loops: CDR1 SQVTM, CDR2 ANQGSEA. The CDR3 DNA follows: TGCAGCGTTCTTAAACTAGCGGGTAATGCCCCCACCTACGAGCAGTACTTC. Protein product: CSVLKLAGNAPTYEQYF.

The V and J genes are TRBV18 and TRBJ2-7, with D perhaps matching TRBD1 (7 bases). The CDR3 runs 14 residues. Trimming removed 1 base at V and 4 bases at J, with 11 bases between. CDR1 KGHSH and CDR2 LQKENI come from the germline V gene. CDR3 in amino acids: CASSPRRGRYEQYF. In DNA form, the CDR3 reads TGTGCCAGCTCACCACGGAGGGGGCGGTACGAGCAGTACTTC.